The T cell receptor (beta chain) under discussion was sequenced for a study of blood T cell repertoires in COVID-19. Libraries were prepared by immunoSEQ multiplex PCR; TCRdb keeps only in-frame clonotypes and omits some of them. There are about half a million clones in the sample; roughly 89% occur only once, and 0.75% to 0.9% lies in the top ten. CDR3 length: 15 residues. The germline V gene encodes CDR1 LNHDA and CDR2 SQIVND (reference sequence). J was trimmed by 2 bases and V by 3 bases; bases with no gene match: 7. The TCR was taken from a young man with COVID-19, enrolled during active disease. Sequencing was carried out using peripheral blood. The J gene is TRBJ2-7, the V gene TRBV19, with 7 bases fitting TRBD1. The CDR3 here is CASSIYGTDAYEQYF. The CDR3 nucleotides read TGTGCCAGTAGTATCTATGGGACAGACGCCTACGAGCAGTACTTC.